The 12 T cell receptor beta chains given below trace back to one sample, sequenced in a study of OX40 agonist ivuxolimab in advanced cancers. Clones were read by immunoSEQ multiplex PCR, and TCRdb kept only the in-frame ones, dropping some. The sample includes 65,000 to 95,000 clones, 89% of them seen just once. Here the sequenced sample was CD4+ or CD8+ T cells sorted from blood, taken in a trial of the OX40 agonist ivuxolimab. The receptors stem from an adult with an advanced solid tumor such as melanoma, head and neck, liver or kidney cancer.

The table lists this clone with a count of one. The chain is built from TRBV6-6 and TRBJ1-6, with D unresolved. The CDR3 totals 14 residues. The V gene's germline CDR1 is MNHNY and CDR2 SVGAGI (reference sequence). With 0 bases removed from V and 10 bases from J, the gap between germline ends came to 10 bases. Here the CDR3 DNA reads TGTGCCAGCAGTTACTCGTGGGAGGGCTCACCCCTCCACTTT. Its translation: CASSYSWEGSPLHF.

V gene TRBV5-1 combines with J gene TRBJ2-7; 8 bases align to TRBD1. The CDR3 is 15 residues long. The germline gives CDR1 SGHRS, CDR2 YFSETQ. V shed 6 bases, J shed 6 bases, and the junction held 14 bases outside the gene matches. Here the CDR3 reads CASTPAGAGTGEQYF. In nucleotides, the CDR3 is TGCGCCAGCACCCCGGCCGGGGCAGGGACAGGCGAGCAGTACTTC.

The chain uses TRBV5-1 and TRBJ2-2; 8 positions match TRBD1. CDR1 is SGHRS, CDR2 YFSETQ, per germline. The CDR3 extends over 15 amino acids. Unmatched junction bases numbered 8, after V lost 4 bases and J lost 6 bases. CDR3 in amino acids: CASSPKGQEAGELFF. In DNA, the CDR3 is TGCGCCAGCAGCCCAAAGGGACAGGAAGCCGGGGAGCTGTTTTTT.

This chain uses TRBV28 with TRBJ1-6; 7 bases match TRBD1. The CDR3 is 16 amino acids. Germline values: CDR1 MDHEN, CDR2 SYDVKM. V dropped 6 bases and J dropped 4; count of bases not matched to a gene: 9. The CDR3 loop is CASRVRQGLYNSPLHF. CDR3 nucleotide sequence: TGTGCCAGCAGGGTTCGACAGGGACTTTATAATTCACCCCTCCACTTT.

The chain carries TRBV2 and TRBJ1-1; D is unclear. V dropped 1 base and J dropped 8 bases, with 8 bases sitting between them. The germline V gene encodes CDR1 SNHLY and CDR2 FYNNEI. The CDR3 sequence is 12 residues long. CDR3 amino acids: CASSEEIREAFF. CDR3 in DNA: TGTGCCAGCAGTGAAGAGATTCGGGAAGCTTTCTTT.

V gene TRBV6-5 combines with J gene TRBJ2-7, with 7 positions matching TRBD1. V lost 5 bases to trimming and J lost 3 bases; unmatched junction nucleotides: 7. The CDR3 spans 14 residues. Germline loops: CDR1 MNHEY, CDR2 SVGAGI. As DNA, the CDR3 is TGTGCCAGCAGTGACAGGGCCCCCTACTACGAGCAGTACTTC. This translates into CASSDRAPYYEQYF.

This clone occurred once. At one end, the junction sequence differs from germline, possibly due to a read error. The chain recombines TRBV7-7 with TRBJ2-3; 12 bases line up with TRBD2. The CDR3 has 16 residues. CDR1 SSHAT and CDR2 FNYEAQ come from the germline V gene (reference sequence). CDR3 amino acids: CASSLASGRAGDTQYF. Written as DNA, the CDR3 is TGTGCTAGCAGCTTAGCTAGCGGGAGGGCCGGGGATACGCAGTATTTT.

The gene calls are TRBV15 and TRBJ1-2, with D possibly TRBD1 on 5 matching bases. The CDR3 has 13 residues. In germline, CDR1 is LNHNV, CDR2 YYDKDF (reference sequence). Trimming pared 0 bases from V and 6 bases from J, leaving 8 bases between. For the CDR3, the DNA is TGTGCCACCAGCAGAGATCGGGGGGATGGCTACACCTTC. It is translated as CATSRDRGDGYTF.

The chain is built from TRBV19 and TRBJ2-1; 7 bases agree with TRBD1. The CDR3 contains 16 residues. J was trimmed by 6 bases and V by 3 bases; bases with no gene match: 11. Per germline, CDR1 LNHDA and CDR2 SQIVND (reference sequence). The CDR3 coding sequence is TGTGCCAGTAGTATCCTGACAGGGTCAAAAGCCAATGAGCAGTTCTTC. Protein: CASSILTGSKANEQFF.

This sequence joins TRBV7-9 and TRBJ2-7, with a tentative D call TRBD2 (6 bases). V dropped 1 base and J dropped 2 bases, with 12 bases sitting between them. The CDR3 is made up of 15 amino acids. CDR1 and CDR2 (germline): SEHNR, FQNEAQ (reference sequence). Here the CDR3 reads CASSLDGTGTYEQYF. CDR3 bases: TGTGCCAGCAGCTTAGACGGGACTGGGACCTACGAGCAGTACTTC.

This chain connects TRBV7-3 to TRBJ2-4, with D unresolved. Trimming removed 3 bases at V and 8 bases at J, with 11 bases between. This CDR3 region has 13 residues. Germline-derived CDR1 and CDR2 are SGHTA and FQGTGA. The DNA of the CDR3 is TGTGCCAGCAGCTTTAAAGTTTTAGACATTCAGTACTTC. It specifies CASSFKVLDIQYF.

This rearrangement joins TRBV27 to TRBJ2-1; 7 bases are shared with TRBD1. Germline CDR1 and CDR2: MNHEY and SMNVEV (reference sequence). The CDR3 totals 13 residues. Trimming took 4 bases from V and 7 from J; bases not matched to a gene: 4. Here the CDR3 reads CASSSQQGNEQFF. CDR3 nucleotides: TGTGCCAGCAGTTCGCAACAGGGGAATGAGCAGTTCTTC.